One and the same sample provided the 15 T cell receptor beta chains below, sequenced in a study of cytomegalovirus exposure and HLA in healthy donors. Method: immunoSEQ multiplex PCR; TCRdb's copy keeps in-frame clones and lacks some. The sample has roughly 140,000 clones; around 87% are singletons. Sequencing was performed on PBMCs. The source of these receptors is a man younger than 35 in good health and CMV-seropositive.

The chain links TRBV5-1 to TRBJ1-5; 7 nucleotides line up with TRBD1. Germline V gene sequence: CDR1 SGHRS, CDR2 YFSETQ. The CDR3 is 15 residues long. The J segment lost 3 bases and the V segment lost 3 bases, leaving 6 bases of the junction unmatched. The CDR3 here is CASSYGTASNQPQHF. DNA for the CDR3: TGCGCCAGCAGCTATGGGACAGCCTCCAATCAGCCCCAGCATTTT.

J is TRBJ2-2 and V is TRBV10-1; a weak D match, TRBD1 (5 bases). Trimming stripped 3 bases from V and 2 bases from J, with 7 bases between. CDR1 and CDR2 (germline): WNHNN, SYGVQD (reference sequence). The CDR3 is 14 residues long. As DNA, the CDR3 is TGCGCCAGCAGTGAAGACAGAAACACCGGGGAGCTGTTTTTT. It specifies CASSEDRNTGELFF.

The V and J genes are TRBV7-3 and TRBJ1-1; a weak D match, TRBD1 (5 bases). The CDR3 is 15 residues long. Trimming removed 5 bases at V and 0 bases at J, with 13 bases between. Germline V gene lookup returns CDR1 SGHTA and CDR2 FQGTGA. The CDR3 protein is CASSREGSMNTEAFF. CDR3 DNA sequence: TGTGCCAGCAGCCGGGAGGGGTCCATGAACACTGAAGCTTTCTTT.

The chain links TRBV25-1 to TRBJ1-1, with D possibly being TRBD1 (6 bases). Germline assignment: CDR1 MGHDK and CDR2 SYGVNS. V was cut by 5 bases and J by 1 base, with 11 bases left in between. The CDR3 loop spans 14 amino acids. The CDR3 DNA follows: TGTGCCAGCAGTATCTCGACAGGGAACACTGAAGCTTTCTTT. Its protein is CASSISTGNTEAFF.

This clone was counted between two and nine times. The rearrangement uses TRBV7-3 and TRBJ2-2, with D perhaps matching TRBD2 (6 bases). This CDR3 contains 15 residues. V was trimmed by 3 bases and J by 2 bases, leaving 10 bases between them. Per the germline V gene, CDR1 is SGHTA and CDR2 is FQGTGA. CDR3 bases: TGTGCCAGCAGCTTGGGGACTTATAACACCGGGGAGCTGTTTTTT. Protein sequence: CASSLGTYNTGELFF. The variable domain in full, with the rest retrieved from reference TRBV7-3 and TRBJ2-2, is GAGVSQTPSNKVTEKGKYVELRCDPISGHTALYWYRQSLGQGPEFLIYFQGTGAADDSGLPNDRFFAVRPEGSVSTLKIQRTERGDSAVYLCASSLGTYNTGELFFGEGSRLTVL.

The chain is built from TRBV6-6 and TRBJ1-1; D perhaps matches TRBD1 (6 bases). There are 14 residues in the CDR3. Germline V gene data show CDR1 as MNHNY and CDR2 as SVGAGI (reference sequence). V lost 2 bases and J lost 4, with 11 bases in between. The chain's CDR3 is CASSYGGASTEAFF. CDR3 nucleotide sequence: TGTGCCAGCAGTTACGGGGGGGCAAGCACTGAAGCTTTCTTT.

The rearrangement links TRBV6-1 to TRBJ2-1; 7 nucleotides align to TRBD1. Germline V CDR1 and CDR2: MNHNS, SASEGT. The trim removed 10 bases at V and 9 bases at J, leaving 9 bases unmatched. This CDR3 comprises 12 residues. The CDR3 here is CATGQFPFEQFF. Written as DNA, the CDR3 is TGTGCCACGGGACAGTTTCCTTTTGAGCAGTTCTTC.

This chain uses TRBV7-9 with TRBJ2-7; TRBD1 matches at 9 bases. This CDR3 has 13 residues. V dropped 6 bases and J dropped 4; count of bases not matched to a gene: 4. Looked up from germline, CDR1 is SEHNR and CDR2 is FQNEAQ (reference sequence). CDR3 region: CASRPGTGYEQYF. The CDR3 nucleotides are TGTGCCAGCAGACCCGGGACAGGGTACGAGCAGTACTTC.

V gene TRBV10-3 combines with J gene TRBJ2-5; possibly TRBD2 for D (5 bases). The CDR3 is 15 residues long. V gave up 5 bases and J gave up 0 bases, with 13 bases separating them. Germline values: CDR1 ENHRY, CDR2 SYGVKD. CDR3 in DNA: TGTGCCATCAGTAGGGAGAGCTGGTACCAAGAGACCCAGTACTTC. It codes for CAISRESWYQETQYF.

The rearrangement uses TRBV19 and TRBJ2-2, with 7 bases matching TRBD2. The germline gives CDR1 LNHDA, CDR2 SQIVND (reference sequence). The CDR3 runs 18 residues. J was trimmed by 6 bases and V by 3 bases; bases with no gene match: 16. The CDR3 spells CASSISGTTAGVAGELFF. The CDR3 DNA sequence: TGTGCCAGTAGTATCTCCGGGACTACGGCCGGTGTGGCCGGGGAGCTGTTTTTT.

V is TRBV27 and J is TRBJ1-1; D is ambiguous. The V and J ends lost 10 bases and 3 bases respectively, with 15 bases between them. Germline CDR1 reads MNHEY; CDR2 reads SMNVEV (reference sequence). The CDR3 extends over 13 amino acids. CDR3 nucleotide sequence: TGTGCCACCGCCAACAGTTTTTACACTGAAGCTTTCTTT. Translated, it gives CATANSFYTEAFF.

J is TRBJ2-1 and V is TRBV7-3; a weak D match, TRBD2 (6 bases). The V gene's germline CDR1 is SGHTA and CDR2 FQGTGA. CDR3 length: 18 residues. V was cut by 2 bases and J by 0 bases, with 17 bases left in between. Written as DNA, the CDR3 is TGTGCCAGCAGCTTAGACCCTCCTGGGAGGAGCTCCTACAATGAGCAGTTCTTC. It specifies CASSLDPPGRSSYNEQFF.

This chain uses TRBV19 with TRBJ1-2; D is possibly TRBD1 (6 bases). The CDR3 is 13 amino acids. Germline CDR1 and CDR2: LNHDA and SQIVND (reference sequence). Between the trimmed V and J ends, which lost 5 bases and 3 bases, there was a span of 10 bases. Here the CDR3 reads CASSHRVDYGYTF. CDR3 in DNA: TGTGCCAGTAGTCACAGGGTTGACTATGGCTACACCTTC.

Here the CDR3 reads CASRMGQGSYEQYF. CDR3 in DNA: TGCGCCAGCAGGATGGGCCAGGGGTCCTACGAGCAGTACTTC. The chain employs TRBV5-1 and TRBJ2-7, with D possibly being TRBD1 (6 bases). The CDR3 runs 14 residues. V was cut by 5 bases and J by 1 base, with 13 bases left in between. Germline lookup yields CDR1 SGHRS and CDR2 YFSETQ.

CDR3 in DNA: TGCGCCAGCAGCTTGGATATCGACAGTTCCTACGAGCAGTACTTC. Translation gives CASSLDIDSSYEQYF. The V call is TRBV5-1, the J call TRBJ2-7, with D maybe TRBD1 (5 bases). The CDR3 has 15 amino acids. V gave up 0 bases and J gave up 1 base, with 11 bases separating them. Looked up from germline, CDR1 is SGHRS and CDR2 is YFSETQ.